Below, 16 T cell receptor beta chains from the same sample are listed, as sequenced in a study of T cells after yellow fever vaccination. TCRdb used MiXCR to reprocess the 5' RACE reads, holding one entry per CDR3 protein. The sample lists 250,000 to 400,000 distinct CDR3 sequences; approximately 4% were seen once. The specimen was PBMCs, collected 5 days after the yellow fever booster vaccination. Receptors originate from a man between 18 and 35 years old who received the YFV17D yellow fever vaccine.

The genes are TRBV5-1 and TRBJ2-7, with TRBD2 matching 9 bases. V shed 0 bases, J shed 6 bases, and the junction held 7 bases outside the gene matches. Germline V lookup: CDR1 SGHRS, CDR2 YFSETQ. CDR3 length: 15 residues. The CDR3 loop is CASSLGASGESEQYF. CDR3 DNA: TGCGCCAGCAGCTTGGGGGCTAGCGGGGAGAGCGAGCAGTACTTC. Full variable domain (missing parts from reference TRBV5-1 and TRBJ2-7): KAGVTQTPRYLIKTRGQQVTLSCSPISGHRSVSWYQQTPGQGLQFLFEYFSETQRNKGNFPGRFSGRQFSNSRSEMNVSTLELGDSALYLCASSLGASGESEQYFGPGTRLTVT.

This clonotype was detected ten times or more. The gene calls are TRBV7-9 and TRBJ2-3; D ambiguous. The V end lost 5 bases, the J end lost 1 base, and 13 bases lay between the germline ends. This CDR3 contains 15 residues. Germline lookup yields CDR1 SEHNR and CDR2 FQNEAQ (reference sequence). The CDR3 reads CASSRTLGGTDTQYF. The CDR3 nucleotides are TGTGCCAGCAGCCGTACACTGGGTGGCACAGATACGCAGTATTTT.

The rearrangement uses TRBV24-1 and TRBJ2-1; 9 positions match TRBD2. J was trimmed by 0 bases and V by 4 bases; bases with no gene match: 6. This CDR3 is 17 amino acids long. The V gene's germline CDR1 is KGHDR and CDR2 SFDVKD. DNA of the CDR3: TGTGCCACCAGTGAGAAAGCGGGGGGTAGCTCCTACAATGAGCAGTTCTTC. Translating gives CATSEKAGGSSYNEQFF.

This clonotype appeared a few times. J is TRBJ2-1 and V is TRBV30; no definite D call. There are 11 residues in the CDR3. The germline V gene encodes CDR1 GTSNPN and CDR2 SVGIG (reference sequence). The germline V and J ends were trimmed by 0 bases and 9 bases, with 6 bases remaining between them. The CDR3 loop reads CAWSVRIEQFF. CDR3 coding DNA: TGTGCCTGGAGTGTTAGGATTGAGCAGTTCTTC.

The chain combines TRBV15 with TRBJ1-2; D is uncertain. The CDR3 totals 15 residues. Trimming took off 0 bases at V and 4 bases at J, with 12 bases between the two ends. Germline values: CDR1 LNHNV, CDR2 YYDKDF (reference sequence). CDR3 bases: TGTGCCACCAGCAGAGATTTCAACAGCATCTATGGCTACACCTTC. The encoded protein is CATSRDFNSIYGYTF.

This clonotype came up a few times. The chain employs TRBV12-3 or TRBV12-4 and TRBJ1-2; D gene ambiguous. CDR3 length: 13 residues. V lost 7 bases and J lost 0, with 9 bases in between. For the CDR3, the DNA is TGTGCCAGCACTCTTGCAGCTAACTATGGCTACACCTTC. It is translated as CASTLAANYGYTF.

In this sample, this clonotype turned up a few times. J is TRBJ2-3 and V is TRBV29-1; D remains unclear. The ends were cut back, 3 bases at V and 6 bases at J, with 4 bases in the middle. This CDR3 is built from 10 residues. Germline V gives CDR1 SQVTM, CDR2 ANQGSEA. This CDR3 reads CSVDADTQYF. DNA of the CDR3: TGCAGCGTTGACGCCGATACGCAGTATTTT.

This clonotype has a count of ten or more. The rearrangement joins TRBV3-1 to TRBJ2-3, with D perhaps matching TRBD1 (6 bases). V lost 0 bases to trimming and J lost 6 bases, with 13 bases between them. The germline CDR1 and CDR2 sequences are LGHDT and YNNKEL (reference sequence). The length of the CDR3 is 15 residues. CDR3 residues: CASSQDGAGVDTQYF. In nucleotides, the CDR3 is TGTGCCAGCAGCCAAGACGGGGCAGGGGTGGATACGCAGTATTTT.

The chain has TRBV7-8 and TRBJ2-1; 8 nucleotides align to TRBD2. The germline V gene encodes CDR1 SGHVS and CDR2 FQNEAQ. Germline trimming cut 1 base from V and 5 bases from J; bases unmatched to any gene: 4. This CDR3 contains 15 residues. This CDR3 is CASSLDMRGDNEQFF. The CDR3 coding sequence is TGTGCCAGCAGCTTAGATATGCGGGGGGACAATGAGCAGTTCTTC.

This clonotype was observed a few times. CDR3 protein: CASSLQDSHTGELFF. DNA for the CDR3: TGCGCCAGCAGCTTGCAGGACAGCCACACCGGGGAGCTGTTTTTT. V and J are TRBV5-1 and TRBJ2-2; a possible D gene is TRBD1 (6 bases). Germline V gives CDR1 SGHRS, CDR2 YFSETQ. The CDR3 extends over 15 amino acids. Trimming removed 1 base from V and 3 bases from J, with 10 bases in between.

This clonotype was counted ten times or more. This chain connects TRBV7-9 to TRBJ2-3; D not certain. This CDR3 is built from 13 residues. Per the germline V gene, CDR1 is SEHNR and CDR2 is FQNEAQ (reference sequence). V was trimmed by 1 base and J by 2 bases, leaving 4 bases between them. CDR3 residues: CASSLEPTDTQYF. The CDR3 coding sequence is TGTGCCAGCAGCTTAGAACCCACAGATACGCAGTATTTT. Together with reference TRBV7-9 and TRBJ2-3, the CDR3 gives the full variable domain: DTGVSQNPRHKITKRGQNVTFRCDPISEHNRLYWYRQTLGQGPEFLTYFQNEAQLEKSRLLSDRFSAERPKGSFSTLEIQRTEQGDSAMYLCASSLEPTDTQYFGPGTRLTVL.

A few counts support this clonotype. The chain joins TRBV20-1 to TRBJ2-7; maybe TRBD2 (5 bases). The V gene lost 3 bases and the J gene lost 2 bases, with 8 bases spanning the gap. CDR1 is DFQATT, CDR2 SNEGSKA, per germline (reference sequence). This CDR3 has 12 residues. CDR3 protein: CSARVGTYEQYV. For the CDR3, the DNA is TGCAGTGCTAGGGTCGGGACCTACGAGCAGTACGTC.

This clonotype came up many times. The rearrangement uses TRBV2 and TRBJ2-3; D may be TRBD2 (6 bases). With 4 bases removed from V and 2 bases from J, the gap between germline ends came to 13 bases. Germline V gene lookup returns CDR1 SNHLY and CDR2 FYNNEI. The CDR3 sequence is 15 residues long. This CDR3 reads CASSGTSSSTDTQYF. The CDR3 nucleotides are TGTGCCAGCAGTGGAACTAGCTCTTCCACAGATACGCAGTATTTT.

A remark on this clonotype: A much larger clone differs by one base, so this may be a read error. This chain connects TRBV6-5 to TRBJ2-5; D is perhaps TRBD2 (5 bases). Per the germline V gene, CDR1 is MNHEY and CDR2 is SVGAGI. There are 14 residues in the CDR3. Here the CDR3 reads CASGYSAGSRTQYF. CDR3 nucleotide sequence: TGTGCCAGCGGTTACTCTGCGGGCTCCCGGACCCAGTACTTC.

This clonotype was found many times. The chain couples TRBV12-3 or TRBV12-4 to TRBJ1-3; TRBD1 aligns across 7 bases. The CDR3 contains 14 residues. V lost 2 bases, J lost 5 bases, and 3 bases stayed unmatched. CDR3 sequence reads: CASSLRGQRNTIYF. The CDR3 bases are TGTGCCAGCAGTTTAAGGGGACAGAGAAACACCATATATTTT.

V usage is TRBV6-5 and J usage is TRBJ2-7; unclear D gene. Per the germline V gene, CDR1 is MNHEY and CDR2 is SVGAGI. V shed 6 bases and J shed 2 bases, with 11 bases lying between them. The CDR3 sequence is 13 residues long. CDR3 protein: CASRSQEAYEQYF. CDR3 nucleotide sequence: TGTGCCAGCAGGTCGCAAGAGGCCTACGAGCAGTACTTC.